A selection of T cell receptor beta chains follows, all from one sample in a study of OX40 agonist ivuxolimab in advanced cancers. TCRdb keeps only in-frame clones here, not all; method: immunoSEQ multiplex PCR. The table records 50,000 to 65,000 clones, 87% of them present only once. The specimen comprised CD4+ or CD8+ T cells sorted from blood, sampled in a trial of the OX40 agonist ivuxolimab. All receptors derive from an adult with an advanced solid tumor such as melanoma, head and neck, liver or kidney cancer. Each CDR3 is given with its conserved first and last residue. A D gene is named only where the DNA matches it firmly. Clone size appears in some rows only: once, few, many, or a class for an expanded clone.

V	size	J	D	DNA	CDR3
TRBV7-9	NA	TRBJ2-7	NA	TGTGCCAGCAGAGGCAGAGCTAGCTCCTACGAGCAGTACTTC	CASRGRASSYEQYF
TRBV7-9	NA	TRBJ1-1	NA	TGTGCCAGCAGCTTCGGAGACAGAGGAGTTGAAGCTTTCTTT	CASSFGDRGVEAFF
TRBV5-4	NA	TRBJ2-7	TRBD2	TGTGCCAGCAGCCAAATCCAACTAGCGGGAGCAACCGAGCAGTACTTC	CASSQIQLAGATEQYF
TRBV5-1	NA	TRBJ1-1	TRBD1	TGCGCCAGCAGCTTGGACAGGGGGCCGGGGAACACTGAAGCTTTCTTT	CASSLDRGPGNTEAFF
TRBV5-4	NA	TRBJ2-6	NA	TGTGCCAGCACCATCCAGGGCAGGGGTAGCTCTGGGGCCAACGTCCTGACTTTC	CASTIQGRGSSGANVLTF
TRBV4-2	NA	TRBJ2-3	TRBD2	TGTGCCAGCAGCCAAGGGGCGCTAGCGGGAGCGGAGAGGGGGCACACAGATACGCAGTATTTT	CASSQGALAGAERGHTDTQYF
TRBV4-1	once	TRBJ1-3	NA	TGCGCCAGCAGCGTAGTTACCGGTCTCTCTGGAAACACCATATATTTT	CASSVVTGLSGNTIYF
TRBV7-3	NA	TRBJ1-1	NA	TGTGCCAGCAGCCTCCAGAAGAACACTGAAGCTTTCTTT	CASSLQKNTEAFF
TRBV5-1	NA	TRBJ2-3	NA	TGCGCCAGCAGGCTAGATACAATTCCCACAGATACGCAGTATTTT	CASRLDTIPTDTQYF
TRBV18	NA	TRBJ2-1	NA	TGTGCCAGCTCACCAAGTTTTGTTGGCAGAGTAAGTGAGCAGTTCTTC	CASSPSFVGRVSEQFF
TRBV28	NA	TRBJ2-1	NA	TGTGCCAGCAGTTTGGTGGGGGGAACACTCTCCTACAATGAGCAGTTCTTC	CASSLVGGTLSYNEQFF
TRBV5-1	NA	TRBJ1-3	TRBD1	TGCGCCAGCAGCTCACGCAGCGACAGGGCTACTGGAAACACCATATATTTT	CASSSRSDRATGNTIYF
TRBV19	NA	TRBJ2-5	NA	TGTGCCAGTAGTATAGATTCGAGTGTCCAAGAGACCCAGTACTTC	CASSIDSSVQETQYF
TRBV15	once	TRBJ1-4	NA	TGTGCCACCAGCAGAGACATCCCACGGGGTGTTGAACTGTTTTTT	CATSRDIPRGVELFF
TRBV16	NA	TRBJ2-1	TRBD2	TGTGCCAGCACCCCTAGCGGCAATGAGCAGTTCTTC	CASTPSGNEQFF
TRBV4-1	once	TRBJ2-2	NA	TGCGCCAGCAGCGTTACTCTAGGACTGTACACCGGGGAGCTGTTTTTT	CASSVTLGLYTGELFF
TRBV28	NA	TRBJ1-2	TRBD1	TGTGCCAGCAGATTTGACAGGGGGCTGGGTGGCTACACCTTC	CASRFDRGLGGYTF
TRBV18	once	TRBJ2-1	NA	TGTGCCAGCTCTCTGACAGTGAATGAGCAGTTCTTC	CASSLTVNEQFF
TRBV15	few	TRBJ1-4	NA	TGTGCCACCAGCAGAGAATATATAAGGCAGGGTACTAATGAAAAACTGTTTTTT	CATSREYIRQGTNEKLFF
TRBV5-1	once	TRBJ2-1	TRBD2	TGCGCCAGCAGCAAACTAGCGGGTGAGCAGTTCTTC	CASSKLAGEQFF
TRBV30	NA	TRBJ1-1	TRBD1	TGTGCCTGGAGTAACAGGGGGGAGGCTTTCTTT	CAWSNRGEAFF
TRBV13	few	TRBJ1-1	NA	TGTGCCAGCAGCGGAACAGGGATCACTGAAGCTTTCTTT	CASSGTGITEAFF
TRBV10-1	few	TRBJ2-3	NA	TGCGCCAGCAGTGATACGTTGGGTCGAGGTACAGATACGCAGTATTTT	CASSDTLGRGTDTQYF
TRBV30	NA	TRBJ2-5	NA	TGTGCCTGGGCGGTACAAGAGACCCAGTACTTC	CAWAVQETQYF
TRBV5-1	NA	TRBJ2-3	NA	TGCGCCAGCAGCTTGGCCCTCAGCACAGATACGCAGTATTTT	CASSLALSTDTQYF
TRBV6-1	NA	TRBJ1-1	NA	TGTGCCAGCAGCCGACAGGATAGAAACACTGAAGCTTTCTTT	CASSRQDRNTEAFF
TRBV5-1	NA	TRBJ2-1	TRBD1	TGCGCCAGCAGCCGACAGGGGGAGGGTGAAAATGAGCAGTTCTTC	CASSRQGEGENEQFF
TRBV6-1	NA	TRBJ1-5	NA	TGTGCCAGCAGTGACGGGACCGCAGGGCTGGGCAATCAGCCCCAGCATTTT	CASSDGTAGLGNQPQHF
TRBV19	NA	TRBJ1-5	TRBD1	TGTGCCAGTCCCGGGACAGACCCTCGAAATTTTTATCAGCCCCAGCATTTT	CASPGTDPRNFYQPQHF
TRBV6-1	once	TRBJ1-1	NA	TGTGCCAGCGCGGGACAAGCGGGCACTGAAGCTTTCTTT	CASAGQAGTEAFF
TRBV28	NA	TRBJ1-1	NA	TGTGCCAGCAGAAGGCTTGAAGCTTTCTTT	CASRRLEAFF
TRBV13	NA	TRBJ2-7	TRBD2	TGTGCCAGCAGCAACGGGAGGGCCACTGTGCAGTACTTC	CASSNGRATVQYF
TRBV27	NA	TRBJ2-7	NA	TGTGCCAGCAGTTTAAACGGACAGACCTACGAGCAGTACTTC	CASSLNGQTYEQYF
TRBV27	NA	TRBJ2-2	NA	TGTGCCAGCAGTCCCTATATATCCGGGGAGCTGTTTTTT	CASSPYISGELFF
TRBV10-3	NA	TRBJ2-7	NA	TGTGCCATCAGTGAGCCGGGCCGAGGGGTTGGGTACGAGCAGTACTTC	CAISEPGRGVGYEQYF
TRBV2	NA	TRBJ1-5	NA	TGTGCCAGCAACTGGGCAGGGGAATACCAGCCCCAGCATTTT	CASNWAGEYQPQHF
TRBV11-2	NA	TRBJ2-1	TRBD1	TGTGCCAGCAGCCAAGGGACAGGGACCAATGAGCAGTTCTTC	CASSQGTGTNEQFF
TRBV5-1	NA	TRBJ2-2	NA	TGCGCCAGCATCACGGGAGTTGGCACCGGGGAGCTGTTTTTT	CASITGVGTGELFF
TRBV6-1	once	TRBJ2-7	NA	TGTGCCAGCAGTGAAGAAAGGGGACTTAAGCAGTACTTC	CASSEERGLKQYF
TRBV2	NA	TRBJ1-2	TRBD1	TGTGCCAGACGACAGGGGGCAATCGGCAACTATGGCTACACCTTC	CARRQGAIGNYGYTF